This T cell receptor (beta chain) was recovered during a study of blood T cell repertoires in COVID-19. Study as a whole: Sites across the United States, Italy and Spain contributed samples from acute and convalescent COVID-19. Nucleic acid was either cDNA or gDNA, and it came from T cells, B-cell-depleted T cells, or PBMCs.

Researchers sorted participants into cohorts using their self-reported clinical history. Study processing details: Reference gene primer amplification yielded estimated nucleated cell counts. Method: immunoSEQ multiplex PCR; TCRdb's copy keeps in-frame clones and lacks some. From that table come the V and J calls and clone size; the DNA was used to work out D and trimming. The sample has approximately 350,000 clones, roughly 80% seen once. The germline V gene has CDR1 MNHEY and CDR2 SVGAGI. The CDR3 is 13 amino acids. V shed 6 bases, J shed 11 bases, and the junction held 9 bases outside the gene matches.

Sequenced: PBMCs or T cells enriched from blood (not recorded which). The receptor comes from a woman aged 45-65 years who had recovered from COVID-19. The chain combines TRBV6-5 with TRBJ2-1, with TRBD2 matching 8 bases. Written as DNA, the CDR3 is TGTGCCAGCAGAGTATCTAGCGGGCCCAAGCAGTTCTTC. As protein: CASRVSSGPKQFF.